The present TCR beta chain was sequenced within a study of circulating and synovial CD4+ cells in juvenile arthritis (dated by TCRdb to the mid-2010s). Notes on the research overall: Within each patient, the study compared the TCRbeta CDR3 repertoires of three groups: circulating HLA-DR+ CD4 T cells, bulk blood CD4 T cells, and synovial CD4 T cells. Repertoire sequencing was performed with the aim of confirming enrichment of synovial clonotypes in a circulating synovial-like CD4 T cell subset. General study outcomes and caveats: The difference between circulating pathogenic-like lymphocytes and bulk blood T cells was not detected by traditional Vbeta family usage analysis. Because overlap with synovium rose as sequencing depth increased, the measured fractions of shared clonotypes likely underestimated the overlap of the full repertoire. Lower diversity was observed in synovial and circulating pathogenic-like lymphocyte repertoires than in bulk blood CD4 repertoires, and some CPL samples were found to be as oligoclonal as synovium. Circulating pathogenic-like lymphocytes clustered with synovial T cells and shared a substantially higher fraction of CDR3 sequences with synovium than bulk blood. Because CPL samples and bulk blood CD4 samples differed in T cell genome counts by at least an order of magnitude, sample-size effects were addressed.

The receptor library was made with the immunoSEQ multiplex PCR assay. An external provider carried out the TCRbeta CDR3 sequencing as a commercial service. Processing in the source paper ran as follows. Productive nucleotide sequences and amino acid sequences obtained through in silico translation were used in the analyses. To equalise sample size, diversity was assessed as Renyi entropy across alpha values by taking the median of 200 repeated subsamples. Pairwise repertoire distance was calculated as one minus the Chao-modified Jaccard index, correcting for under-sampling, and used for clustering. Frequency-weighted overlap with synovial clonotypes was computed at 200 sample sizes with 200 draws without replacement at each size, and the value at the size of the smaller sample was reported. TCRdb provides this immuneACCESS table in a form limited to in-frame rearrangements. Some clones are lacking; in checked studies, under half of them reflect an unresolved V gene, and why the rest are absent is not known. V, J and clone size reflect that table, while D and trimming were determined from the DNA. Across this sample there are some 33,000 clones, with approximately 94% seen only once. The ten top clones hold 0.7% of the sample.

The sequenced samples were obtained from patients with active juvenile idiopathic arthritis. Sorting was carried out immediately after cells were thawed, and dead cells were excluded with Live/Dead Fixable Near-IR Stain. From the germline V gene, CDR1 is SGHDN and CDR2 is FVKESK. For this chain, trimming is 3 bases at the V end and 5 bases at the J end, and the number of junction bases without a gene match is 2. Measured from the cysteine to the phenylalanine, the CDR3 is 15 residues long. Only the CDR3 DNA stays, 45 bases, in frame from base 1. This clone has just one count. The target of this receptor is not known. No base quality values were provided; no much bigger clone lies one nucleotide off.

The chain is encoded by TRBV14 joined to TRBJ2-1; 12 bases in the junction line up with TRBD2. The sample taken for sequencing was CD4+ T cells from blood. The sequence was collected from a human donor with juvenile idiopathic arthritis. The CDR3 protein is CASSQTSGGNNEQFF. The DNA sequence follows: TGTGCCAGCAGCCAGACTAGCGGGGGAAACAATGAGCAGTTCTTC.